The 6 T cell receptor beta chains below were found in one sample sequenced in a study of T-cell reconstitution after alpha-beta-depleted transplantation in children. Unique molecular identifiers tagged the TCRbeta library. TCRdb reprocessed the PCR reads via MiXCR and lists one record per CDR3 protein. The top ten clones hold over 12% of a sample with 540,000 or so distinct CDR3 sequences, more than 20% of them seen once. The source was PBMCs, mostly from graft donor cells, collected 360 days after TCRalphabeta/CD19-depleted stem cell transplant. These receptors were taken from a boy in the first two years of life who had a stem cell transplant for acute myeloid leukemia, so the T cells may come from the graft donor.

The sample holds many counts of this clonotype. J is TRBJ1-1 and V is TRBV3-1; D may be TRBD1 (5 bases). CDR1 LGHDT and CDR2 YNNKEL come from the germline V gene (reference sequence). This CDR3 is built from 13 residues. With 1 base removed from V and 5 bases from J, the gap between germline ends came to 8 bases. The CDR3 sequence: CASSQVGGTEAFF. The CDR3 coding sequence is TGTGCCAGCAGCCAAGTTGGGGGGACTGAAGCTTTCTTT.

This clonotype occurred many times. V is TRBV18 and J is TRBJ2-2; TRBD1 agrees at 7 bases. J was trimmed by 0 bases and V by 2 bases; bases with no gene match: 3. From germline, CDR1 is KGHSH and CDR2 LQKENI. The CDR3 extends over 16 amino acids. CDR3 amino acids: CASSPRQGTNTGELFF. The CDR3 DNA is TGTGCCAGCTCACCAAGACAGGGAACGAACACCGGGGAGCTGTTTTTT. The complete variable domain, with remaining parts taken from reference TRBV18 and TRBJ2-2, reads NAGVMQNPRHLVRRRGQEARLRCSPMKGHSHVYWYRQLPEEGLKFMVYLQKENIIDESGMPKERFSAEFPKEGPSILRIQQVVRGDSAAYFCASSPRQGTNTGELFFGEGSRLTVL.

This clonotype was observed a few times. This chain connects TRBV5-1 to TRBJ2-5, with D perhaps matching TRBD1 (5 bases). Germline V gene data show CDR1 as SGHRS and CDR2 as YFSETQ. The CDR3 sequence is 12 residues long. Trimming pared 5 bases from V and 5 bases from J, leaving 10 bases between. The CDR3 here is CASSWKGETQYF. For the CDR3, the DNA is TGCGCCAGCAGTTGGAAGGGGGAGACCCAGTACTTC.

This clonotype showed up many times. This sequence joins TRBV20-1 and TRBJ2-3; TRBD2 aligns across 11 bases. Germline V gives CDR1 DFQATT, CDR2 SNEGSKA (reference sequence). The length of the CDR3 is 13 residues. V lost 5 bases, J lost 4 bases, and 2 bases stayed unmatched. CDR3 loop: CSARLAGPDTQYF. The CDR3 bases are TGCAGTGCTCGACTAGCGGGACCAGATACGCAGTATTTT.

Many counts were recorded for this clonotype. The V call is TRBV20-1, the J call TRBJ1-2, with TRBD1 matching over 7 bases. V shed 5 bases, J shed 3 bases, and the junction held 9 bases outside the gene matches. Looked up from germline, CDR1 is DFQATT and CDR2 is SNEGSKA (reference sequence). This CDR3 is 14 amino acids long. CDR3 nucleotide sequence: TGCAGTGCTGCTGACAGGGTGGGGGACTATGGCTACACCTTC. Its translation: CSAADRVGDYGYTF.

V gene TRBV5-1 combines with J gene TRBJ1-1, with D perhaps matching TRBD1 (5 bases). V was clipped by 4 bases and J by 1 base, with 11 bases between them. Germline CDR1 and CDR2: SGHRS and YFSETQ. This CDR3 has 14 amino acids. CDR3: CASSARDGNTEAFF. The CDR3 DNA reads TGCGCCAGCAGCGCCCGGGACGGGAACACTGAAGCTTTCTTT.